This T cell receptor (beta chain) appears in the sequencing data of a study of cytomegalovirus exposure and HLA in healthy donors. Study-level points and caveats: From TCR beta sequences, most subjects' HLA-A and HLA-B alleles were reportedly predicted accurately. Productive status was seen about 90% or about 30% of the time for most TCR beta V segments in an earlier analysis.

PCR employed 60 Vbeta and 13 Jbeta primers. Sequencing was performed with immunoSEQ multiplex PCR; in TCRdb, only in-frame clones are kept and a portion is missing. Of 120,000 or so clones in the sample, over 70% were seen once. For this clone: No antigen is known for it.

What was sequenced was PBMCs. The receptor comes from a female donor in good health and CMV-seropositive.

The CDR3 sequence is CASSDSGGAATEAFF. CDR3 nucleotides: TGTGCCAGCTCGGATTCAGGGGGCGCGGCGACTGAAGCTTTCTTT. The chain couples TRBV18 to TRBJ1-1; TRBD1 matches at 8 bases. The CDR3 length is 15 residues. Germline lookup yields CDR1 KGHSH and CDR2 LQKENI. With V trimmed by 6 bases and J by 5 bases, 11 bases remained unmatched.